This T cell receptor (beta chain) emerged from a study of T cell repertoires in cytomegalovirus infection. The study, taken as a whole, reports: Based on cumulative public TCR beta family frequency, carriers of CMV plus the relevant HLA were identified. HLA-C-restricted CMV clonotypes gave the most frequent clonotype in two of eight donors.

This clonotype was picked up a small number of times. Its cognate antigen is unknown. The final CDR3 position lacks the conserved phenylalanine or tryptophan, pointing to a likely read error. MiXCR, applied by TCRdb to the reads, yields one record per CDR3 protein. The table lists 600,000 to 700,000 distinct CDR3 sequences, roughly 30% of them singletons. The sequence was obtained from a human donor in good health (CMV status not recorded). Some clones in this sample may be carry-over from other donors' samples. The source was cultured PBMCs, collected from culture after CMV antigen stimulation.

The CDR3, as DNA: TGTGCCAGCAATGAGCGTCGAACTAGCACAGATACGCAGTATCTT. Translating it yields CASNERRTSTDTQYL. V and J are TRBV6-1 and TRBJ2-3; D not certain. CDR1 is MNHNS and CDR2 is SASEGT in the germline V gene. This CDR3 is 15 amino acids long. Trimming removed 7 bases from V and 0 bases from J, with 14 bases in between.